A single sample gave rise to the 21 T cell receptor beta chains below, sequenced in a study of chemoradiotherapy in HPV16-positive cancers (dated by TCRdb to 2022 to 2024). The protocol used for the library was the immunoSEQ multiplex PCR assay. As stored in TCRdb, this immuneACCESS dataset retains in-frame rearrangements with V and J assigned. A fraction of the clones does not appear; measured against another copy, unresolved V genes explain less than half of the discrepancy, and the remainder lacks a known reason. In all, the sample holds approximately 13,000 clones, and nearly 90% of those were seen once. Together, the top ten hold more than 20% of the sample. Sequencing used blood, obtained from a patient who underwent chemoradiotherapy. The receptor set was obtained from a human donor with HPV-associated anogenital cancer.

This chain links TRBV28 with TRBJ1-5; D not certain. Trimming left V 6 bases short and J 7 bases short, with 10 bases between. There are 12 residues in the CDR3. Germline CDR1 is MDHEN and CDR2 is SYDVKM. CDR3 nucleotide sequence: TGTGCCAGCAGCCGCTCCCCCCAGCCCCAGCATTTT. Translating gives CASSRSPQPQHF.

J is TRBJ1-2 and V is TRBV19; D is uncertain. CDR1 LNHDA and CDR2 SQIVND come from the germline V gene (reference sequence). This CDR3 comprises 13 residues. V lost 6 bases and J 6 bases, leaving 14 bases between the germline ends. The CDR3 here is CASSQSSAHGYTF. CDR3 DNA sequence: TGTGCCAGTAGCCAGAGCTCCGCTCATGGCTACACCTTC.

The V gene is TRBV6-5, the J gene TRBJ1-4; perhaps TRBD1 as D (5 bases). V was trimmed by 2 bases and J by 4 bases, leaving 11 bases between them. The CDR3 loop spans 15 amino acids. Germline V CDR1 and CDR2: MNHEY, SVGAGI. In nucleotides, the CDR3 is TGTGCCAGCAGTTACCGACAGTCCCGTAATGAAAAACTGTTTTTT. Protein sequence: CASSYRQSRNEKLFF.

This chain connects TRBV5-5 to TRBJ2-3, with 13 positions matching TRBD2. CDR3 length: 17 amino acids. The trim removed 2 bases at V and 2 bases at J, leaving 5 bases unmatched. CDR1 is SGHKS and CDR2 is YYEKEE in the germline V gene (reference sequence). The CDR3 region is CASSLPGLAGPTDTQYF. The CDR3 bases are TGTGCCAGCAGCTTACCGGGACTAGCGGGGCCCACAGATACGCAGTATTTT.

This chain uses TRBV28 with TRBJ2-3; 8 bases are a match to TRBD2. The V gene end was trimmed by 4 bases and the J gene end by 6 bases; junction bases not matched to a gene: 6. Germline V gene data show CDR1 as MDHEN and CDR2 as SYDVKM. The CDR3 is made up of 14 amino acids. The CDR3 sequence: CASSYVGGGDTQYF. CDR3 coding DNA: TGTGCCAGCAGTTACGTAGGCGGGGGGGATACGCAGTATTTT. The variable domain in full, with the rest retrieved from reference TRBV28 and TRBJ2-3, is DVKVTQSSRYLVKRTGEKVFLECVQDMDHENMFWYRQDPGLGLRLIYFSYDVKMKEKGDIPEGYSVSREKKERFSLILESASTNQTSMYLCASSYVGGGDTQYFGPGTRLTVL.

The chain combines TRBV19 with TRBJ1-5; tentatively, D is TRBD1 (6 bases). CDR3 size: 16 residues. V shed 2 bases and J shed 0 bases, with 11 bases lying between them. Germline-derived CDR1 and CDR2 are LNHDA and SQIVND (reference sequence). CDR3 nucleotide sequence: TGTGCCAGTAGTATATCAGGGACACATAGCAATCAGCCCCAGCATTTT. This translates into CASSISGTHSNQPQHF.

The chain links TRBV4-3 to TRBJ2-7; TRBD1 might be the D (6 bases). The CDR3 covers 14 residues. Trimming removed 4 bases from V and 0 bases from J, with 10 bases in between. Germline V gene lookup returns CDR1 LGHNA and CDR2 YSLEER. This CDR3 is CASSPDSNSYEQYF. CDR3 DNA sequence: TGCGCCAGCAGCCCGGACAGTAACTCCTACGAGCAGTACTTC.

The chain is built from TRBV5-1 and TRBJ2-5; possible D gene TRBD2, 5 bases. The CDR3 totals 13 residues. Trimming shortened V by 7 bases and J by 5 bases, and 15 bases separated the two germline ends. CDR1 SGHRS and CDR2 YFSETQ come from the germline V gene. The CDR3, as DNA: TGCGCCAGCGGCTGGACTCTACGGGAGACCCAGTACTTC. Encoded protein: CASGWTLRETQYF. Combining the CDR3 with reference TRBV5-1 and TRBJ2-5 gives the whole variable domain KAGVTQTPRYLIKTRGQQVTLSCSPISGHRSVSWYQQTPGQGLQFLFEYFSETQRNKGNFPGRFSGRQFSNSRSEMNVSTLELGDSALYLCASGWTLRETQYFGPGTRLLVL.

This chain links TRBV13 with TRBJ2-1, with TRBD2 matching over 12 bases. Trimming at V came to 5 bases and at J to 2 bases, leaving 7 bases not matched to a gene. CDR1 and CDR2 from the germline V gene are PRHDT and FYEKMQ (reference sequence). The CDR3 length is 17 residues. The CDR3 region is CASSRRTSGNPYNEQFF. As DNA, the CDR3 is TGTGCCAGCAGCCGGCGGACTAGCGGGAACCCCTACAATGAGCAGTTCTTC.

V gene TRBV28 combines with J gene TRBJ1-1; no firm D call. Trimming left V 1 base short and J 7 bases short, with 13 bases between. Germline assignment: CDR1 MDHEN and CDR2 SYDVKM. The CDR3 consists of 14 residues. CDR3 nucleotide sequence: TGTGCCAGCAGTTTATCGGCCCAAAAGCTTGAAGCTTTCTTT. Protein sequence: CASSLSAQKLEAFF.

V and J are TRBV28 and TRBJ1-2, with D hard to call. The CDR3 has 12 residues. V was pared by 2 bases and J by 7 bases, with 8 bases between. Germline V gene lookup returns CDR1 MDHEN and CDR2 SYDVKM. The CDR3 coding sequence is TGTGCCAGCAGTTTAGGGGTAGCTGGCTACACCTTC. It codes for CASSLGVAGYTF.

The chain carries TRBV11-2 and TRBJ2-3, with D perhaps matching TRBD1 or TRBD2 (5 bases each). V was clipped by 5 bases and J by 3 bases, with 18 bases between them. The CDR3 totals 16 residues. Germline V gene sequence: CDR1 SGHAT, CDR2 FQNNGV. CDR3 amino acids: CASSPTGAPATDTQYF. CDR3 nucleotide sequence: TGTGCCAGCAGCCCCACCGGGGCCCCGGCAACAGATACGCAGTATTTT. The variable domain in full, with the rest retrieved from reference TRBV11-2 and TRBJ2-3, is EAGVAQSPRYKIIEKRQSVAFWCNPISGHATLYWYQQILGQGPKLLIQFQNNGVVDDSQLPKDRFSAERLKGVDSTLKIQPAKLEDSAVYLCASSPTGAPATDTQYFGPGTRLTVL.

The chain uses TRBV28 and TRBJ2-7, with D tentatively TRBD1 or TRBD2 (5 bases each). Trimming stripped 4 bases from V and 1 base from J, with 14 bases between. Germline values: CDR1 MDHEN, CDR2 SYDVKM. There are 15 residues in the CDR3. CDR3 protein: CASSSQGGGSYEQYF. The CDR3 nucleotides read TGTGCCAGCAGTTCGCAGGGTGGGGGTTCCTACGAGCAGTACTTC.

This clone was observed once. This chain connects TRBV11-2 to TRBJ2-1; 7 bases are a match to TRBD2. Germline CDR1 SGHAT, CDR2 FQNNGV. The J segment lost 11 bases and the V segment lost 4 bases, leaving 5 bases of the junction unmatched. The CDR3 sequence is 12 residues long. The CDR3 region is CASSSPGTKQFF. CDR3 coding DNA: TGTGCCAGCAGCTCCCCCGGGACTAAGCAGTTCTTC.

The V and J genes are TRBV9 and TRBJ2-3; D call uncertain. Germline V gives CDR1 SGDLS, CDR2 YYNGEE. This CDR3 contains 14 residues. Trimming took 0 bases from V and 4 from J, leaving 9 bases between them. The CDR3 DNA is TGTGCCAGCAGCGTAGGTCCAGAGTCAGATACGCAGTATTTT. Its protein is CASSVGPESDTQYF.

The chain joins TRBV10-3 to TRBJ2-7, with D possibly TRBD1 on 5 matching bases. V shed 6 bases and J shed 5 bases, with 8 bases lying between them. There are 11 residues in the CDR3. Germline V CDR1 and CDR2: ENHRY, SYGVKD. CDR3 region: CAISAGNEQYF. CDR3 DNA: TGTGCCATCAGCGCAGGGAACGAGCAGTACTTC.

The table lists this clone with a count of one. The CDR3 region has the DNA TGCGCCAGCAGCTTTAAGACAGGGAACACTGAAGCTTTCTTT. Protein: CASSFKTGNTEAFF. The chain recombines TRBV5-1 with TRBJ1-1, with a weak D call TRBD1 (6 bases). Deletions cut 2 bases from V and 1 base from J, with 9 bases between. This CDR3 has 14 residues. CDR1 is SGHRS and CDR2 is YFSETQ in the germline V gene.

V and J are TRBV28 and TRBJ1-2; D gene uncertain. CDR3 length: 17 amino acids. V lost 2 bases and J lost 0, with 16 bases in between. The V gene's germline CDR1 is MDHEN and CDR2 SYDVKM. The CDR3 DNA follows: TGTGCCAGCAGTTTAAGTGGGCGGAAACTGCCTAACTATGGCTACACCTTC. Its translation is CASSLSGRKLPNYGYTF.

The gene calls are TRBV11-2 and TRBJ2-2; weak D call: TRBD1 (7 bases). Germline V gene lookup returns CDR1 SGHAT and CDR2 FQNNGV. The CDR3 is 17 residues long. V lost 5 bases to trimming and J lost 3 bases, with 19 bases between them. CDR3 in DNA: TGTGCCAGCAGCCGGGACAGCTCACGGGGGTACACCGGGGAGCTGTTTTTT. As protein: CASSRDSSRGYTGELFF. Drawing the rest from reference TRBV11-2 and TRBJ2-2, the complete variable domain is EAGVAQSPRYKIIEKRQSVAFWCNPISGHATLYWYQQILGQGPKLLIQFQNNGVVDDSQLPKDRFSAERLKGVDSTLKIQPAKLEDSAVYLCASSRDSSRGYTGELFFGEGSRLTVL.

J is TRBJ1-1 and V is TRBV6-6; D is ambiguous. The CDR3 has 12 residues. Germline V lookup: CDR1 MNHNY, CDR2 SVGAGI (reference sequence). V was shortened by 5 bases and J by 7 bases, with 11 bases between the two germline ends. CDR3 DNA sequence: TGTGCCAGCAGTCCACACGGGGTTGAAGCTTTCTTT. Translating it yields CASSPHGVEAFF.

This chain connects TRBV19 to TRBJ2-1; 8 bases are a match to TRBD2. The CDR3 has 13 residues. Germline V gene lookup returns CDR1 LNHDA and CDR2 SQIVND (reference sequence). The V segment lost 7 bases and the J segment 9 bases; nucleotides outside the gene matches: 8. The CDR3 is CASKREGRGEQFF. CDR3 nucleotides: TGTGCCAGTAAACGGGAGGGCCGAGGTGAGCAGTTCTTC.